A single sample gave rise to the 9 T cell receptor beta chains below, sequenced in a study of Ad26.COV2.S vaccination and SARS-CoV-2 variants. Sequencing used immunoSEQ multiplex PCR; TCRdb keeps in-frame clones, though not all of them. This table holds hundreds of thousands of clones, about 88% found once. Specified treatment: around 19 received Ad26.COV2.S at low or high dose, single or two shots; roughly five received placebo; per-sample allocation not given. Collection of the samples took place on day 63 after the first injection of vaccine or placebo. The material was peripheral blood, obtained in a trial of Ad26.COV2.S vaccine versus placebo. These receptors were taken from a person aged 18-60 years who received the Ad26.COV2.S COVID-19 vaccine or a placebo.

The genes are TRBV5-6 and TRBJ2-5, with 7 bases lining up with TRBD1. The length of the CDR3 is 15 residues. Germline V gene sequence: CDR1 SGHDT, CDR2 YYEEEE. The ends lost 4 bases at V and 5 bases at J; junction bases unmatched: 11. The DNA of the CDR3 is TGTGCCAGCAGCCACGGACAGGCCCCCGGGGAGACCCAGTACTTC. It is translated as CASSHGQAPGETQYF.

The J gene is TRBJ1-1, the V gene TRBV13, with D perhaps matching TRBD1 (5 bases). The CDR3 consists of 14 residues. With 1 base removed from V and 4 bases from J, the gap between germline ends came to 10 bases. Germline V gene data show CDR1 as PRHDT and CDR2 as FYEKMQ (reference sequence). DNA of the CDR3: TGTGCCAGCAGCTTAGCAGGGAATCCCACTGAAGCTTTCTTT. Its translation: CASSLAGNPTEAFF.

This clone was picked up one time. The chain joins TRBV7-9 to TRBJ1-4; 8 bases agree with TRBD1. Germline CDR1 reads SEHNR; CDR2 reads FQNEAQ (reference sequence). After removal of 5 bases from V and 4 bases from J, the junction contained 6 bases not matched to a gene. This CDR3 region has 15 residues. DNA of the CDR3: TGTGCCAGCAGCCACCGACAGGGGTTTAATGAAAAACTGTTTTTT. Its translation: CASSHRQGFNEKLFF. The full variable domain, completed using reference TRBV7-9 and TRBJ1-4, is DTGVSQNPRHKITKRGQNVTFRCDPISEHNRLYWYRQTLGQGPEFLTYFQNEAQLEKSRLLSDRFSAERPKGSFSTLEIQRTEQGDSAMYLCASSHRQGFNEKLFFGSGTQLSVL.

This clone was detected only once. The chain recombines TRBV7-9 with TRBJ2-3; D is ambiguous. V lost 5 bases and J lost 0, with 21 bases in between. The germline CDR1 and CDR2 sequences are SEHNR and FQNEAQ (reference sequence). The CDR3 consists of 18 residues. For the CDR3, the DNA is TGTGCCAGCAGCCCCCCTACAAAAACAGCCCCTAGCACAGATACGCAGTATTTT. It codes for CASSPPTKTAPSTDTQYF.

The chain carries TRBV18 and TRBJ2-1, with 10 bases identical to TRBD2. From germline, CDR1 is KGHSH and CDR2 LQKENI. V lost 5 bases and J lost 7; bases outside the gene matches: 8. The CDR3 spans 15 residues. CDR3 bases: TGTGCCAGCTCATTCCTAGCGGGAGTAACGAATGAGCAGTTCTTC. It specifies CASSFLAGVTNEQFF.

Of note for this clone: The same CDR3 is also encoded by other DNA sequences in this sample. V is TRBV9 and J is TRBJ2-5; D is possibly TRBD2 (6 bases). The CDR3 is made up of 14 amino acids. Trimming took off 0 bases at V and 5 bases at J, with 11 bases between the two ends. Germline V CDR1 and CDR2: SGDLS, YYNGEE. CDR3 DNA sequence: TGTGCCAGCAGCGTAGCGGGAGCAGGTGAGACCCAGTACTTC. Its translation: CASSVAGAGETQYF. Looking up the rest from reference TRBV9 and TRBJ2-5 gives the full variable domain: DSGVTQTPKHLITATGQRVTLRCSPRSGDLSVYWYQQSLDQGLQFLIQYYNGEERAKGNILERFSAQQFPDLHSELNLSSLELGDSALYFCASSVAGAGETQYFGPGTRLLVL.

The CDR3 DNA is TGTGCCACCAGTGATGGGGTAGCGGGTCAAGAGACCCAGTACTTC. It encodes CATSDGVAGQETQYF. This rearrangement joins TRBV24-1 to TRBJ2-5; 7 positions match TRBD2. Losses at the gene ends were 3 bases for V and 2 bases for J; bases not matched to a gene: 5. CDR3 length: 15 amino acids. CDR1 and CDR2 from the germline V gene are KGHDR and SFDVKD.

This chain uses TRBV28 with TRBJ1-1, with D perhaps matching TRBD1 (5 bases). CDR1 and CDR2 from the germline V gene are MDHEN and SYDVKM. Trimming stripped 3 bases from V and 1 base from J, with 12 bases between. This CDR3 spans 15 amino acids. The CDR3 region has the DNA TGTGCCAGCAGTTTGTTAGGCAGGGAGAACACTGAAGCTTTCTTT. Translation gives CASSLLGRENTEAFF.

V and J are TRBV7-2 and TRBJ2-5, with 12 bases that match TRBD1. The germline V gene has CDR1 SGHTA and CDR2 FQGNSA. Trimming cost V 5 bases and J 4 bases; bases outside gene matches: 8. The CDR3 length is 16 residues. The CDR3 protein is CASSPGGTGGRETQYF. The DNA of the CDR3 is TGTGCCAGCAGCCCGGGCGGGACAGGGGGCAGAGAGACCCAGTACTTC.